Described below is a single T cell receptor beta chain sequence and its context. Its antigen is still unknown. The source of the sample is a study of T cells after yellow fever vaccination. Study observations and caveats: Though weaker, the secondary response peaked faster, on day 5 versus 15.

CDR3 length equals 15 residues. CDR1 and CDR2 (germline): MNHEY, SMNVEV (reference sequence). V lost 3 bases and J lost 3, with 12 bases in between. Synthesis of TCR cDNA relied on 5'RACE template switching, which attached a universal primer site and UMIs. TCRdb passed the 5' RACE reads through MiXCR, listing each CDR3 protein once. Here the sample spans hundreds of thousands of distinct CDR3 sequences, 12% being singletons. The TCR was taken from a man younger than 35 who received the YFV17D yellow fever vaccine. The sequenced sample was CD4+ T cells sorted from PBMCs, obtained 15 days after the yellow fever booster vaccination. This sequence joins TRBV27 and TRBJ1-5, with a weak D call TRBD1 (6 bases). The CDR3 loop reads CASSFTGPFNQPQHF. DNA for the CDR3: TGTGCCAGCAGTTTCACAGGGCCCTTCAATCAGCCCCAGCATTTT.